The rows below give T cell receptor beta chains drawn from one sample of a study of T cell responses to AZD1222 COVID-19 vaccine. Assay: immunoSEQ multiplex PCR; the TCRdb copy retains only in-frame clones and omits some. The data contain around 210,000 clones, less than 95% of them singletons. The specimen comprised peripheral blood, sampled 28 days after the second dose of the MenACWY control vaccine. The receptors here all came from an adult who received the MenACWY meningococcal vaccine as a control. The conserved cysteine and the conserved F or W are not part of the CDR3 here.

TRBV5-1,TRBJ1-3,ASSLRSRGSGNTIY
TRBV9,TRBJ2-5,ASSPRLSGETQY
TRBV7-8,TRBJ2-7,ASSSSIGYEQY
TRBV7-8,TRBJ1-6,ASSPTDRPSYNSPLH
TRBV27,TRBJ2-1,ASSSRVNEQF
TRBV27,TRBJ1-2,ASASGGARGFYGYT
TRBV2,TRBJ2-1,ASSGDRGGYNEQF
TRBV14,TRBJ1-2,ASSQDLNPSYGYT
TRBV4-3,TRBJ1-6,ASGRLGSPLH
TRBV19,TRBJ2-2,ASSIGGTGELF
TRBV19,TRBJ1-5,ASSIWHYNQPQH
TRBV12-3/TRBV12-4,TRBJ1-2,ASSLGYGYT
TRBV11-2,TRBJ2-1,ASSLRTSGTNEQF
TRBV27,TRBJ1-2,ASSSDGNYGYT